Listed below are T cell receptor beta chains from one sample, sequenced in a study of neurological immune-mediated disorders. Each CDR3 protein is one row after TCRdb ran MiXCR on the 5' RACE reads. The sample carries about 41,000 distinct CDR3 sequences, roughly 12% recorded once. The sequencing sample was made of PBMCs. The receptors were sampled from a female donor in good health. The CDR3 runs from the conserved cysteine through the conserved F or W. The D gene is left open where the match is weak. Only part of the rows carry a size: once, few, many, or a class if the clone is expanded.

NA	TRBV7-9	many	TRBJ1-2	TGTGCCAGCAGCTTAGAGGCAGGGGATTACTATGGCTACACCTTC	CASSLEAGDYYGYTF
NA	TRBV25-1	many	TRBJ1-5	TGTGCCAGCAGTGAACAAGGGACGCCCCAGCATTTT	CASSEQGTPQHF
TRBD1	TRBV5-1	many	TRBJ1-5	TGCGCCAGCAGCGTGACCCCAGGGGGCTCGAGCAATCAGCCCCAGCATTTT	CASSVTPGGSSNQPQHF
NA	TRBV12-5	few	TRBJ2-5	TGTGCTAGTGGTTCCCCTAGCTTGGGAGCTGAGACCCAGTACTTC	CASGSPSLGAETQYF
NA	TRBV29-1	few	TRBJ2-1	TGCAGCGCAGAGTACAATGAGCAGTTCTTC	CSAEYNEQFF
TRBD2	TRBV7-2	many	TRBJ2-3	TGTGCCAGCAGCTCTCTCTTAGCGGGGGGAACAGATACGCAGTATTTT	CASSSLLAGGTDTQYF
TRBD1	TRBV3-1	many	TRBJ1-1	TGTGCCAGCAGCCAGAGAGGGACAGGCGCCGAAGCTTTCTTT	CASSQRGTGAEAFF
TRBD1	TRBV20-1	many	TRBJ2-5	TGCAGTGCTGAGAGACAGGGGCGCAGGGAGACCCAGTACTTC	CSAERQGRRETQYF
NA	TRBV29-1	many	TRBJ2-1	TGCAGCGTTGTGAGAGGGACCGATGAGCAGTTCTTC	CSVVRGTDEQFF
NA	TRBV2	many	TRBJ1-1	TGTGCCAGCAGTCCCAACTACGAAGGGGGGATGAACACTGAAGCTTTCTTT	CASSPNYEGGMNTEAFF
TRBD1	TRBV20-1	many	TRBJ2-1	TGCAGTGCCCGAGGGGTAGGGGGCGACCTGAGCTCCTACAATGAGCAGTTCTTC	CSARGVGGDLSSYNEQFF
NA	TRBV6-6	many	TRBJ1-3	TGTGCCAGCGCTGATAGACCCCAAGGGAACACCATATATTTT	CASADRPQGNTIYF
NA	TRBV29-1	many	TRBJ2-1	TGCAGCGTTGAGGGGGCAGGGAGCTCCTACAATGAGCAGTTCTTC	CSVEGAGSSYNEQFF
NA	TRBV2	many	TRBJ2-1	TGTGCCAGCAGTGTAGGCATTTACAATGAGCAGTTCTTC	CASSVGIYNEQFF
NA	TRBV5-6	many	TRBJ1-6	TGTGCCAGCAGCTTGGGCACCAGAGACTATAATTCACCCCTCCACTTT	CASSLGTRDYNSPLHF
NA	TRBV11-2	many	TRBJ1-6	TGTGCCAGCAGCTTCTCGGGGCAGAGGAATTCACCCCTCCACTTT	CASSFSGQRNSPLHF
NA	TRBV12-3/TRBV12-4	few	TRBJ2-7	TGTGCCAGCAGCTGGGGGCGGGAGCCTCCCTACGAGCAGTACTTC	CASSWGREPPYEQYF
TRBD1	TRBV25-1	many	TRBJ2-7	TGTGCCAGCAGTGAGGGACAGGGATCTCCATCATACGAGCAGTACTTC	CASSEGQGSPSYEQYF
TRBD1	TRBV2	many	TRBJ2-1	TGTGCCAGCAAGAATGCCCGGGACAGGTCTAATGAGCAGTTCTTC	CASKNARDRSNEQFF
TRBD1	TRBV7-2	many	TRBJ1-2	TGTGCCAGCAGCAAGACCATCGGACAGGGGCATGGCTACACCTTC	CASSKTIGQGHGYTF
NA	TRBV3-1	many	TRBJ1-1	TGTGCCAGCAGCCAGGGCGGCATGAACACTGAAGCTTTCTTT	CASSQGGMNTEAFF
NA	TRBV18	many	TRBJ1-1	TGTGCCAGCTCGGCGGGAACTGAAGCTTTCTTT	CASSAGTEAFF
NA	TRBV4-1	many	TRBJ2-5	TGCGCCAGCAGCCAAGGGGGCAGGACTAAAGAGACCCAGTACTTC	CASSQGGRTKETQYF
NA	TRBV20-1	many	TRBJ2-1	TGCAGTGCTCTAGACAGCAACTCCTACAATGAGCAGTTCTTC	CSALDSNSYNEQFF
TRBD1	TRBV20-1	few	TRBJ1-2	TGCAGTGCTAGAGGGACAGGGAACGGTGGCTACACCTTC	CSARGTGNGGYTF
NA	TRBV12-3/TRBV12-4	many	TRBJ2-1	TGTGCCAGCAGTTTTGTGGATGAGCAGTTCTTC	CASSFVDEQFF
NA	TRBV29-1	many	TRBJ1-1	TGCAGCGTGGGGCCGTGGGGGGTGGACACTGAAGCTTTCTTT	CSVGPWGVDTEAFF
TRBD2	TRBV27	many	TRBJ2-1	TGTGCCAGCAGTCTCCCCTCGGGACTAGTGGACAATGAGCAGTTCTTC	CASSLPSGLVDNEQFF
NA	TRBV7-9	NA	TRBJ1-1	TGTGCCAGCAGCCAGGGAGGAATCACTGAAGCTTTCTTT	CASSQGGITEAFF
TRBD2	TRBV5-1	many	TRBJ2-1	TGCGCCAGCAGCTTGTGGGCCCTAGCGGACTACAATGAGCAGTTCTTC	CASSLWALADYNEQFF
TRBD1	TRBV15	many	TRBJ2-6	TGTGCCACCAGCAGAGACAGCAGGGGGCGAAGCTCTGGGGCCAACGTCCTGACTTTC	CATSRDSRGRSSGANVLTF
TRBD2	TRBV12-3/TRBV12-4	many	TRBJ2-1	TGTGCCAGCAGTACTAGCGGGGCCAACAGTCAGCAGTTCTTC	CASSTSGANSQQFF
NA	TRBV5-6	many	TRBJ1-1	TGTGCCAGCAGCTATCGCAGATTGAACACTGAAGCTTTCTTT	CASSYRRLNTEAFF
NA	TRBV5-6	many	TRBJ2-1	TGTGCCAGCAGCTTGCAGGGGACCTGGGGGAGGGAAAACAATGAGCAGTTCTTC	CASSLQGTWGRENNEQFF
NA	TRBV20-1	many	TRBJ1-2	TGCAGTGCTGTCGGAGGGGGTTATGGCTACACCTTC	CSAVGGGYGYTF
TRBD2	TRBV5-6	many	TRBJ2-1	TGTGCCAGCAGCCCGGGACTAGTTTTAGGCAATGAGCAGTTCTTC	CASSPGLVLGNEQFF
NA	TRBV5-1	many	TRBJ2-2	TGCGCCAGCAGCCCGGTTGGGCCAAACACCGGGGAGCTGTTTTTT	CASSPVGPNTGELFF
TRBD2	TRBV2	many	TRBJ2-1	TGTGCCAGCATCGGGACTAGCGGGAGTACTGAGCAGTTCTTC	CASIGTSGSTEQFF
NA	TRBV7-2	many	TRBJ2-1	TGTGCCAGCAGCTTGGACACTGGCTCCTACAATGAGCAGTTCTTC	CASSLDTGSYNEQFF
TRBD1	TRBV27	NA	TRBJ1-2	TGTGCCAGCAGTTTATACCCAGGGGGGTTTTATGGCTACACCTTC	CASSLYPGGFYGYTF
NA	TRBV2	many	TRBJ1-1	TGTGCCAGCAGTGTCGGGGGTACCACTGAAGCTTTCTTT	CASSVGGTTEAFF
NA	TRBV20-1	medium-sized	TRBJ1-1	TGCAGTGCTCCTCCCCTCGGGAGGGAGGCTGAAGCTTTCTTT	CSAPPLGREAEAFF
NA	TRBV11-1	many	TRBJ2-1	TGTGCCAGCAGGATGACCGGGGGTTCCTACAATGAGCAGTTCTTC	CASRMTGGSYNEQFF
TRBD1	TRBV12-3/TRBV12-4	many	TRBJ1-5	TGTGCCAGCAGCCCAGACAGGGGAGGGCAGCCCCAGCATTTT	CASSPDRGGQPQHF
NA	TRBV5-6	few	TRBJ1-1	TGTGCCAGCAGACGGGGTGGCACTGAAGCTTTCTTT	CASRRGGTEAFF
NA	TRBV11-2	many	TRBJ2-1	TGTGCCAGCAGCCGCAGGGTTTCGGGCTACAATGAGCAGTTCTTC	CASSRRVSGYNEQFF
TRBD1	TRBV2	many	TRBJ1-2	TGTGCCAGCAGTGAACGGACAGGTCCTAACTATGGCTACACCTTC	CASSERTGPNYGYTF
NA	TRBV6-5	many	TRBJ1-3	TGTGCCAGCAGCTCCCCCTCGACGGGCAACTCCCGAAACACCATATATTTT	CASSSPSTGNSRNTIYF
NA	TRBV5-1	many	TRBJ2-3	TGCGCCAGCAGCTCTCCGGGGGAAACCACAGATACGCAGTATTTT	CASSSPGETTDTQYF
NA	TRBV10-2	many	TRBJ2-6	TGCGCCAGCAGTGCGGTCTCTGGGGCCAACGTCCTGACTTTC	CASSAVSGANVLTF